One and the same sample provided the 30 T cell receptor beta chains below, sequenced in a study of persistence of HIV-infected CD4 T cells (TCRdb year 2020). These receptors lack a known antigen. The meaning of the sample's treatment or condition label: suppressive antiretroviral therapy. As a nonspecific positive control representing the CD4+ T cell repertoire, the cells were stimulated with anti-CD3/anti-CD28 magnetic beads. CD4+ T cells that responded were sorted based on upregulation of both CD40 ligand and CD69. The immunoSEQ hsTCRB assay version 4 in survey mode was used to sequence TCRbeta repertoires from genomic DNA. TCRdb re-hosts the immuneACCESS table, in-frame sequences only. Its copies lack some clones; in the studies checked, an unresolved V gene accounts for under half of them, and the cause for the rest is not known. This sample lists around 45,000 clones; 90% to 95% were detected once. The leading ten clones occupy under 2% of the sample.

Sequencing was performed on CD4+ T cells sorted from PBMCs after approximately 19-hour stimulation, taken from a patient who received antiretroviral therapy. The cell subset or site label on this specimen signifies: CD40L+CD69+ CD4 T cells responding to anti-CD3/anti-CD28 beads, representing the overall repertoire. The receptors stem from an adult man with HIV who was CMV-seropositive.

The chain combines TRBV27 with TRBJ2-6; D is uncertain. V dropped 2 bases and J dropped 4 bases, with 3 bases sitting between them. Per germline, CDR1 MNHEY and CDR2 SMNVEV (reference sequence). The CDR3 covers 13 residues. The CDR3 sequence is CASSLMGANVLTF. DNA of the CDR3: TGTGCCAGCAGTTTAATGGGGGCCAACGTCCTGACTTTC. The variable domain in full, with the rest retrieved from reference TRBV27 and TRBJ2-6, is EAQVTQNPRYLITVTGKKLTVTCSQNMNHEYMSWYRQDPGLGLRQIYYSMNVEVTDKGDVPEGYKVSRKEKRNFPLILESPSPNQTSLYFCASSLMGANVLTFGAGSRLTVL.

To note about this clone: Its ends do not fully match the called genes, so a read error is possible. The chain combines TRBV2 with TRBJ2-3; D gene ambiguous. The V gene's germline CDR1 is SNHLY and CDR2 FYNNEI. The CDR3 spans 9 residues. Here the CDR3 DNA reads TGTGCCAGCAGAGATACGCAGTATTTT. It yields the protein CASRDTQYF.

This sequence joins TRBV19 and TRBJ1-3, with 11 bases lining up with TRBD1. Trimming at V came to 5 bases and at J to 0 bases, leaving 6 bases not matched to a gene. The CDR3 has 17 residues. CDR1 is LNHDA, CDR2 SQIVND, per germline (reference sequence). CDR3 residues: CASSPGTGGISGNTIYF. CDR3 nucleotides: TGTGCCAGTAGTCCCGGGACAGGGGGAATCTCTGGAAACACCATATATTTT.

Here the CDR3 reads CASSPSAGAHGTGELFF. The CDR3, as DNA: TGTGCCAGCAGCCCAAGCGCGGGGGCGCATGGCACCGGGGAGCTGTTTTTT. The gene calls are TRBV28 and TRBJ2-2, with a tentative D call TRBD2 (7 bases). The CDR3 totals 17 residues. Trimming took off 6 bases at V and 4 bases at J, with 21 bases between the two ends. The germline CDR1 and CDR2 sequences are MDHEN and SYDVKM.

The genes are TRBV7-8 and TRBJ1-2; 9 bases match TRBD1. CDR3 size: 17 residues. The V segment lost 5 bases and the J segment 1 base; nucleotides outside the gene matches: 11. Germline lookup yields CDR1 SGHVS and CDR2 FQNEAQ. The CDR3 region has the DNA TGTGCCAGCAGCCAAACTACCACAGGGGGCCTTAACTATGGCTACACCTTC. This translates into CASSQTTTGGLNYGYTF.

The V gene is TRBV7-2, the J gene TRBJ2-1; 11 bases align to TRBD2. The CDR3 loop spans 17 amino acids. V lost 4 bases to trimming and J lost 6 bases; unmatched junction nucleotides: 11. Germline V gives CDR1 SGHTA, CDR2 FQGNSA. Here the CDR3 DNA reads TGTGCCAGCAGCTCGCGCCGGACTAGCGGGTACCCCAATGAGCAGTTCTTC. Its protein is CASSSRRTSGYPNEQFF. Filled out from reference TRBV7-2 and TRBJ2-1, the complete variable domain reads GAGVSQSPSNKVTEKGKDVELRCDPISGHTALYWYRQSLGQGLEFLIYFQGNSAPDKSGLPSDRFSAERTGGSVSTLTIQRTQQEDSAVYLCASSSRRTSGYPNEQFFGPGTRLTVL.

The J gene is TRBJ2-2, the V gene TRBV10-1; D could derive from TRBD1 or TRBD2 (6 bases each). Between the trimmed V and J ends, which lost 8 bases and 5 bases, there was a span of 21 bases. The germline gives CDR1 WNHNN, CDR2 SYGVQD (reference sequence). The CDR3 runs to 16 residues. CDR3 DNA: TGCGCCAGCTCCTACGGAGGGGGGCGCGGGACCGGGGAGCTGTTTTTT. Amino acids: CASSYGGGRGTGELFF.

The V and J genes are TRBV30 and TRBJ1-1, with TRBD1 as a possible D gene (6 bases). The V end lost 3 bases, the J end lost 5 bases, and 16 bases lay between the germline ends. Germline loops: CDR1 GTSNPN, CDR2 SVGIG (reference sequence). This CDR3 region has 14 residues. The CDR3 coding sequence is TGTGCCTGGAGCGTTTGGGACACGAGGACTGAAGCTTTCTTT. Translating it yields CAWSVWDTRTEAFF.

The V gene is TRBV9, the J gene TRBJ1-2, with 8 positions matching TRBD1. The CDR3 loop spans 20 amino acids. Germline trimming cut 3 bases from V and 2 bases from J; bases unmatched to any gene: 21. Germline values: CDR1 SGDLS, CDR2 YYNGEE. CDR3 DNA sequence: TGTGCCAGCAGCGCGTATGGGGGCATGGGACAGGCTATCCTGAACTATGGCTACACCTTC. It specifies CASSAYGGMGQAILNYGYTF.

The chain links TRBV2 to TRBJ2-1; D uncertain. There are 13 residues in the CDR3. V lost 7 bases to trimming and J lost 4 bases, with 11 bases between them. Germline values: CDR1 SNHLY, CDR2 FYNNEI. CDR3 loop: CASTRLRYNEQFF. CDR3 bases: TGTGCCAGCACCAGATTAAGATACAATGAGCAGTTCTTC.

CDR3 loop: CASSQTSYEQYF. The CDR3 bases are TGTGCCAGCAGCCAAACTAGCTACGAGCAGTACTTC. The V call is TRBV3-1 (or the pseudogene TRBV3-2), the J call TRBJ2-7, with a weak D call TRBD2 (5 bases). CDR3 length: 12 amino acids. Trimming cost V 2 bases and J 3 bases, with 5 bases left between them. CDR1 is LGHDT, CDR2 YNNKEL, per germline (reference sequence).

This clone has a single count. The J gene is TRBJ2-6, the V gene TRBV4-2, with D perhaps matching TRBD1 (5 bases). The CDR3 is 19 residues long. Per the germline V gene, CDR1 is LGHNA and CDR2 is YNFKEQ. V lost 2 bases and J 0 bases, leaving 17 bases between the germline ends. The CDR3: CASSQRSDTSDSGANVLTF. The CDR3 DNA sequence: TGTGCCAGCAGCCAAAGGTCGGACACATCAGACTCTGGGGCCAACGTCCTGACTTTC.

CDR3: CASSFGRGNEQFF. As DNA, the CDR3 is TGTGCCAGCAGCTTCGGCAGGGGCAATGAGCAGTTCTTC. The J gene is TRBJ2-1, the V gene TRBV7-6; tentative D call: TRBD1 (6 bases). The CDR3 is 13 residues long. Germline V gives CDR1 SGHVS, CDR2 FNYEAQ. Trimming shortened V by 3 bases and J by 6 bases, and 9 bases separated the two germline ends.

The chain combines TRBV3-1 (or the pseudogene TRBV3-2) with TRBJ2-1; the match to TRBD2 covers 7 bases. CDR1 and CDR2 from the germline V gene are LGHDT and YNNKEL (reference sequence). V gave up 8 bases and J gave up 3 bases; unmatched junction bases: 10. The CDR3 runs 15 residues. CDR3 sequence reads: CASLASGENYNEQFF. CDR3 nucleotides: TGTGCCAGCCTTGCTAGCGGAGAGAACTACAATGAGCAGTTCTTC.

CDR3 in amino acids: CASSPRATDSGNTIYF. In DNA, the CDR3 is TGTGCCAGCAGCCCCCGGGCCACCGACTCTGGAAACACCATATATTTT. J is TRBJ1-3 and V is TRBV7-8, with unresolved D. CDR1 is SGHVS and CDR2 is FQNEAQ in the germline V gene. CDR3 length: 16 residues. V was trimmed by 5 bases and J by 0 bases, leaving 14 bases between them.

The DNA of the CDR3 is TGTGCCAGCAGCGTAGAATTAGCGGGGGGGCGAATCGGGGAGCTGTTTTTT. This translates into CASSVELAGGRIGELFF. V usage is TRBV9 and J usage is TRBJ2-2, with 11 nucleotides matching TRBD2. The CDR3 has 17 amino acids. With V trimmed by 0 bases and J by 7 bases, 8 bases remained unmatched. Germline V gene lookup returns CDR1 SGDLS and CDR2 YYNGEE. Looking up the rest from reference TRBV9 and TRBJ2-2 gives the full variable domain: DSGVTQTPKHLITATGQRVTLRCSPRSGDLSVYWYQQSLDQGLQFLIQYYNGEERAKGNILERFSAQQFPDLHSELNLSSLELGDSALYFCASSVELAGGRIGELFFGEGSRLTVL.

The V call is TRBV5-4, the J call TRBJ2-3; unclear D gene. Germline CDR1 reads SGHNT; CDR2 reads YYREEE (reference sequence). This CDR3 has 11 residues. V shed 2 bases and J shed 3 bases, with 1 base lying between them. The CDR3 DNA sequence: TGTGCCAGCAGCTTTACAGATACGCAGTATTTT. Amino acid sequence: CASSFTDTQYF.

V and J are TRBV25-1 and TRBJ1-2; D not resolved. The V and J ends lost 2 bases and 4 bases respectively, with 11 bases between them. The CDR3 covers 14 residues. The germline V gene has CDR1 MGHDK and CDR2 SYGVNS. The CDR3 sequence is CASSEVWVGYGYTF. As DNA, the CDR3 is TGTGCCAGCAGTGAAGTTTGGGTGGGCTATGGCTACACCTTC.

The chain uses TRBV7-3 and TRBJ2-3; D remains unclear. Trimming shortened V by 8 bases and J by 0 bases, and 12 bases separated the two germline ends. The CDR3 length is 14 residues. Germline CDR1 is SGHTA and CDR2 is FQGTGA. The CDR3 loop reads CASAVGFSTDTQYF. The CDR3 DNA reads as TGTGCCAGCGCCGTTGGGTTTAGCACAGATACGCAGTATTTT. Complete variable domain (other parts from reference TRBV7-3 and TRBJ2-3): GAGVSQTPSNKVTEKGKYVELRCDPISGHTALYWYRQSLGQGPEFLIYFQGTGAADDSGLPNDRFFAVRPEGSVSTLKIQRTERGDSAVYLCASAVGFSTDTQYFGPGTRLTVL.

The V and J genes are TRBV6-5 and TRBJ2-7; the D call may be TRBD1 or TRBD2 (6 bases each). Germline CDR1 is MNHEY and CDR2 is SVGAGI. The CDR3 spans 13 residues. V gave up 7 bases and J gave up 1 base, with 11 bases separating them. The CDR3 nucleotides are TGTGCCAGCACCCGAGGGGGGTCCTACGAGCAGTACTTC. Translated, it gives CASTRGGSYEQYF.

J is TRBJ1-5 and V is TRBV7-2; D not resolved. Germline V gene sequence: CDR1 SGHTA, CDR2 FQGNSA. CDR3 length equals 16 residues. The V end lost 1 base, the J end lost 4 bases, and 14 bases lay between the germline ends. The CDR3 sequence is CASSLVEGVGNQPQHF. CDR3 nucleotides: TGTGCCAGCAGCTTAGTAGAGGGAGTAGGGAATCAGCCCCAGCATTTT.

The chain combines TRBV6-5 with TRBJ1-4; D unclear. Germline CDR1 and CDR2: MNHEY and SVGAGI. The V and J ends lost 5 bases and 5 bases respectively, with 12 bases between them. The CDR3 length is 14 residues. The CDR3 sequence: CASSQTPSNEKLFF. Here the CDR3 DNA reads TGTGCCAGCAGTCAAACCCCAAGCAATGAAAAACTGTTTTTT.

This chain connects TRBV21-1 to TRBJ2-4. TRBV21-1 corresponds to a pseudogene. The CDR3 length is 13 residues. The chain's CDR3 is CASSIGGRWPQYF. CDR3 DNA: TGTGCCAGCAGCATTGGGGGGCGCTGGCCACAGTACTTC.

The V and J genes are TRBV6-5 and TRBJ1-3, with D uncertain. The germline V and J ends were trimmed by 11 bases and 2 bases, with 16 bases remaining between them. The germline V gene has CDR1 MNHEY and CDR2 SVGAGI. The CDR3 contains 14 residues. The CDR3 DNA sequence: TGTGCCGGAGGGCGGGTGTCCCCTGGAAACACCATATATTTT. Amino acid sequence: CAGGRVSPGNTIYF.

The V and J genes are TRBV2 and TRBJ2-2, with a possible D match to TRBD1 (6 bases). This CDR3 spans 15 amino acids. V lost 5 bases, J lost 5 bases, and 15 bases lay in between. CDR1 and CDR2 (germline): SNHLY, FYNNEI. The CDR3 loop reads CASSLQNRDTGELFF. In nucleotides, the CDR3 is TGTGCCAGCAGTTTACAAAACAGGGATACCGGGGAGCTGTTTTTT.

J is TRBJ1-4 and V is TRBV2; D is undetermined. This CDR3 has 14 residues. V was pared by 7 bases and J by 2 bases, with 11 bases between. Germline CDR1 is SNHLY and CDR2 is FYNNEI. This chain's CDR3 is CASMIWRTNEKLFF. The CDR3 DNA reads TGTGCCAGCATGATTTGGCGTACTAATGAAAAACTGTTTTTT.

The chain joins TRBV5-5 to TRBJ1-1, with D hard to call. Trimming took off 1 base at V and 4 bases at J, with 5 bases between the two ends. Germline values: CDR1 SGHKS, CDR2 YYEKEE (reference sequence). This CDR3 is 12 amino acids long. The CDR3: CASSLRFTEAFF. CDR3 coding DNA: TGTGCCAGCAGCTTGAGGTTCACTGAAGCTTTCTTT.

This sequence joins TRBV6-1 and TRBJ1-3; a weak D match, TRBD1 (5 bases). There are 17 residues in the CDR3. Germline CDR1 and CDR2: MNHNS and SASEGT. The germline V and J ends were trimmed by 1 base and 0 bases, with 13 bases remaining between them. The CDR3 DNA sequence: TGTGCCAGCAGTGAAGTGGGCAGGGCCGTCTCTGGAAACACCATATATTTT. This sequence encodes CASSEVGRAVSGNTIYF.

CDR3 DNA: TGTGCCAGCAGCTCCGGAGGAGGGGGCGGTGGCTACACCTTC. Amino acid sequence: CASSSGGGGGGYTF. This chain uses TRBV7-3 with TRBJ1-2, with TRBD1 identical over 7 bases. Trimming at V came to 4 bases and at J to 7 bases, leaving 9 bases not matched to a gene. Germline loops: CDR1 SGHTA, CDR2 FQGTGA. The CDR3 covers 14 residues.

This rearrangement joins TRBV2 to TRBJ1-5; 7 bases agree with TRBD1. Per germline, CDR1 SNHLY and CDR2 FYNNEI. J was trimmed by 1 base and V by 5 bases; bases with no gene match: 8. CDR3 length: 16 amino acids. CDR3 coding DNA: TGTGCCAGCAGTATGCAGGGGGGAAGGAGCAATCAGCCCCAGCATTTT. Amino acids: CASSMQGGRSNQPQHF.